These 29 T cell receptor beta chains were sequenced from one sample in a study of cytomegalovirus exposure and HLA in healthy donors. PCR used 60 Vbeta primers and 13 Jbeta primers. Measured with immunoSEQ multiplex PCR; TCRdb has only the in-frame clones, and not every one. The top ten hold 1.1% to 1.5% of the sample, which has 170,000 or so clones, roughly 80% seen once. The sequenced material came from PBMCs. The receptor source for this set is a woman in her thirties in good health and CMV-seronegative.

The rearrangement links TRBV2 to TRBJ1-2, with 8 bases aligning to TRBD1. With V trimmed by 7 bases and J by 7 bases, 8 bases remained unmatched. CDR3 size: 13 residues. CDR1 SNHLY and CDR2 FYNNEI come from the germline V gene. The CDR3 nucleotides are TGTGCCAGCACCGGACAGGGAGTAATTGGCTACACCTTC. It encodes CASTGQGVIGYTF.

The V gene is TRBV7-6, the J gene TRBJ1-2; D is perhaps TRBD1 (5 bases). This CDR3 comprises 13 residues. Germline V CDR1 and CDR2: SGHVS, FNYEAQ. Trimming stripped 4 bases from V and 5 bases from J, with 11 bases between. CDR3 in amino acids: CASSYRGAYGYTF. The CDR3 DNA reads TGTGCCAGCAGCTACCGTGGGGCGTATGGCTACACCTTC.

The rearrangement uses TRBV4-1 and TRBJ2-3; 10 positions match TRBD2. V shed 0 bases, J shed 6 bases, and the junction held 3 bases outside the gene matches. The length of the CDR3 is 15 residues. Germline CDR1 is MGHRA and CDR2 is YSYEKL. For the CDR3, the DNA is TGCGCCAGCAGCCAAGAGACTAGCGGGCGGGATACGCAGTATTTT. Its translation: CASSQETSGRDTQYF.

V is TRBV14 and J is TRBJ1-5, with D hard to call. CDR3 length equals 17 residues. Trimming pared 4 bases from V and 6 bases from J, leaving 22 bases between. Germline V gives CDR1 SGHDN, CDR2 FVKESK. CDR3: CASSPVGRVASGQPQHF. In DNA, the CDR3 is TGTGCCAGCAGCCCCGTCGGGAGGGTGGCCTCGGGTCAGCCCCAGCATTTT. Based on the CDR3 plus reference TRBV14 and TRBJ1-5, the full variable domain is EAGVTQFPSHSVIEKGQTVTLRCDPISGHDNLYWYRRVMGKEIKFLLHFVKESKQDESGMPNNRFLAERTGGTYSTLKVQPAELEDSGVYFCASSPVGRVASGQPQHFGDGTRLSIL.

This clone was recorded a few times. This rearrangement joins TRBV18 to TRBJ1-1; D is uncertain. V lost 2 bases, J lost 1 base, and 8 bases lay in between. Germline V lookup: CDR1 KGHSH, CDR2 LQKENI. The CDR3 spans 14 residues. CDR3: CASSPGTQNTEAFF. The CDR3 bases are TGTGCCAGCTCACCAGGCACCCAGAACACTGAAGCTTTCTTT.

The chain has TRBV4-2 and TRBJ2-7, with 11 bases matching TRBD2. The V segment lost 0 bases and the J segment 3 bases; nucleotides outside the gene matches: 7. Germline V CDR1 and CDR2: LGHNA, YNFKEQ. The CDR3 is 17 amino acids. The CDR3 DNA is TGTGCCAGCAGCCAAGATAGTCTAGCGGGGGGCATCTACGAGCAGTACTTC. It yields the protein CASSQDSLAGGIYEQYF.

The chain recombines TRBV6-5 with TRBJ2-1; possible D gene TRBD2, 6 bases. The germline gives CDR1 MNHEY, CDR2 SVGAGI. V lost 8 bases and J lost 8, with 13 bases in between. The CDR3 runs 12 residues. CDR3 DNA: TGTGCCAGCTGGGGATCGGGGGATGAGCAGTTCTTC. It codes for CASWGSGDEQFF.

This clone was seen a single time. The J gene is TRBJ1-2, the V gene TRBV5-6; possibly TRBD1 for D (5 bases). This CDR3 comprises 15 residues. V lost 4 bases and J 8 bases, leaving 21 bases between the germline ends. Germline CDR1 is SGHDT and CDR2 is YYEEEE. CDR3 sequence reads: CASSILRGYQIGYTF. The DNA for the CDR3 is TGTGCCAGCAGCATCCTTCGGGGGTACCAAATAGGCTACACCTTC.

The chain combines TRBV5-1 with TRBJ1-3; D perhaps matches TRBD1 (6 bases). The germline CDR1 and CDR2 sequences are SGHRS and YFSETQ. V lost 4 bases, J lost 1 base, and 12 bases lay in between. The length of the CDR3 is 15 residues. CDR3 in DNA: TGCGCCAGCAGCCCTGAGGGGGGGTCTGGAAACACCATATATTTT. Its translation is CASSPEGGSGNTIYF.

This rearrangement joins TRBV19 to TRBJ1-2; 8 positions agree with TRBD1. The CDR3 is 18 amino acids. CDR1 and CDR2 (germline): LNHDA, SQIVND (reference sequence). The V and J ends lost 3 bases and 1 base, in that order; junction bases with no gene match: 13. The CDR3 DNA is TGTGCCAGTAGTATCCTTCCAGGGGGCGAAGGCCTTAACTATGGCTACACCTTC. It encodes CASSILPGGEGLNYGYTF.

This clone has more than one count but fewer than ten. The J gene is TRBJ2-3, the V gene TRBV5-1; 8 bases agree with TRBD2. Germline V CDR1 and CDR2: SGHRS, YFSETQ. The CDR3 runs to 15 residues. V lost 4 bases to trimming and J lost 5 bases; unmatched junction nucleotides: 9. In nucleotides, the CDR3 is TGCGCCAGCAGCCCCGGGGGGGCGGTGGGAGATACGCAGTATTTT. This codes for CASSPGGAVGDTQYF.

The gene calls are TRBV11-1 and TRBJ2-5, with TRBD2 matching over 14 bases. Germline V lookup: CDR1 SGHAT, CDR2 FQDESV (reference sequence). The trim removed 5 bases at V and 5 bases at J, leaving 7 bases unmatched. This CDR3 comprises 16 residues. The CDR3 sequence: CASSQGTSGGQETQYF. In DNA, the CDR3 is TGTGCCAGCAGCCAGGGGACTAGCGGGGGACAGGAGACCCAGTACTTC.

This clone was recorded only once. The rearrangement joins TRBV5-4 to TRBJ1-2; 9 positions match TRBD1. The ends lost 1 base at V and 4 bases at J; junction bases unmatched: 8. CDR1 is SGHNT and CDR2 is YYREEE in the germline V gene (reference sequence). CDR3 length: 16 amino acids. The CDR3 DNA is TGTGCCAGCAGCTTGCCTACAGGGGGCGCCGCCTATGGCTACACCTTC. This encodes CASSLPTGGAAYGYTF.

The V gene is TRBV5-1, the J gene TRBJ2-1; D is perhaps TRBD2 (6 bases). Trimming took off 3 bases at V and 4 bases at J, with 17 bases between the two ends. The CDR3 is 16 residues long. CDR1 is SGHRS and CDR2 is YFSETQ in the germline V gene. The CDR3 sequence is CASSSFQGGGYNEQFF. The CDR3 nucleotides are TGCGCCAGCAGCTCATTCCAGGGTGGAGGGTACAATGAGCAGTTCTTC.

In its sample, this clone was seen once. The chain couples TRBV5-1 to TRBJ1-6, with D possibly being TRBD1 (5 bases). Germline CDR1 SGHRS, CDR2 YFSETQ. CDR3 size: 15 residues. Trimming pared 4 bases from V and 5 bases from J, leaving 13 bases between. Written as DNA, the CDR3 is TGCGCCAGCAGCGGGGGGACCATTAATAATTCACCCCTCCACTTT. Its protein product is CASSGGTINNSPLHF.

The J gene is TRBJ1-2, the V gene TRBV2; D is unresolved. V lost 0 bases and J 5 bases, leaving 7 bases between the germline ends. From germline, CDR1 is SNHLY and CDR2 FYNNEI. This CDR3 has 13 amino acids. The CDR3 protein is CASSEAPRYGYTF. CDR3 nucleotide sequence: TGTGCCAGCAGTGAAGCGCCCAGATATGGCTACACCTTC. The entire variable domain, with the rest obtained from reference TRBV2 and TRBJ1-2, is as follows: EPEVTQTPSHQVTQMGQEVILRCVPISNHLYFYWYRQILGQKVEFLVSFYNNEISEKSEIFDDQFSVERPDGSNFTLKIRSTKLEDSAMYFCASSEAPRYGYTFGSGTRLTVV.

The chain uses TRBV5-5 and TRBJ2-5; D remains unclear. This CDR3 comprises 13 residues. V was clipped by 2 bases and J by 4 bases, with 9 bases between them. Germline assignment: CDR1 SGHKS and CDR2 YYEKEE (reference sequence). In nucleotides, the CDR3 is TGTGCCAGCAGCTTTTATCCGGGAGAGACCCAGTACTTC. It translates to CASSFYPGETQYF.

The V and J genes are TRBV2 and TRBJ2-1; D not certain. V was trimmed by 7 bases and J by 5 bases, leaving 9 bases between them. This CDR3 has 12 amino acids. The germline V gene encodes CDR1 SNHLY and CDR2 FYNNEI. The CDR3 here is CASTGPHNEQFF. The CDR3 DNA reads as TGTGCCAGCACTGGGCCCCACAATGAGCAGTTCTTC.

The rearrangement links TRBV28 to TRBJ2-5, with 9 bases fitting TRBD1. The CDR3 totals 15 residues. CDR1 and CDR2 from the germline V gene are MDHEN and SYDVKM. Trimming removed 4 bases from V and 5 bases from J; junction bases left unmatched: 8. Here the CDR3 DNA reads TGTGCCAGCAGTTCCCCGGGACAGGGTGGGGAGACCCAGTACTTC. Its protein is CASSSPGQGGETQYF.

The rearrangement joins TRBV12-5 to TRBJ2-1; 8 nucleotides match TRBD1. V gave up 6 bases and J gave up 8 bases; unmatched junction bases: 9. CDR3 length: 14 amino acids. The germline gives CDR1 LGHNT, CDR2 FRNRAP. CDR3 amino acids: CASGQRTGIDEQFF. In nucleotides, the CDR3 is TGTGCTAGTGGCCAGCGGACAGGGATCGATGAGCAGTTCTTC.

In DNA form, the CDR3 reads TGTGCCAGCAGCTTACGGGACTACCAGACCCTTATATATTTT. Protein product: CASSLRDYQTLIYF. The rearrangement joins TRBV7-8 to TRBJ2-3, with 7 nucleotides matching TRBD2. J gave up 15 bases and V 2 bases, and 14 bases lay outside the gene matches. This CDR3 comprises 14 residues. Germline CDR1 SGHVS, CDR2 FQNEAQ.

J is TRBJ2-4 and V is TRBV18, with TRBD1 matching over 7 bases. From germline, CDR1 is KGHSH and CDR2 LQKENI. V lost 0 bases, J lost 8 bases, and 7 bases stayed unmatched. CDR3 length: 15 residues. CDR3 bases: TGTGCCAGCTCACCACCGGGACAGTCGGTAGACATTCAGTACTTC. Translating gives CASSPPGQSVDIQYF.

This chain links TRBV7-8 with TRBJ1-2; no definite D call. CDR1 is SGHVS, CDR2 FQNEAQ, per germline. CDR3 length equals 15 residues. V lost 1 base and J 4 bases, leaving 13 bases between the germline ends. CDR3 sequence (DNA): TGTGCCAGCAGCTTAGAAGGAGGCAGTATCTATGGCTACACCTTC. Protein product: CASSLEGGSIYGYTF.

CDR3 sequence (DNA): TGTGCCAGCAGTTACTCTGGGAGTTTTATGAACACTGAAGCTTTCTTT. Translated, it gives CASSYSGSFMNTEAFF. The chain combines TRBV6-5 with TRBJ1-1; no clear D. Germline loops: CDR1 MNHEY, CDR2 SVGAGI. The CDR3 spans 16 residues. The ends were cut back, 0 bases at V and 0 bases at J, with 11 bases in the middle.

The CDR3 is CASSFAGTRTEAFF. CDR3 DNA sequence: TGTGCCAGCAGTTTCGCAGGGACTCGAACTGAAGCTTTCTTT. The gene calls are TRBV27 and TRBJ1-1, with D possibly matching TRBD1 (5 bases). The CDR3 runs 14 residues. V lost 3 bases to trimming and J lost 5 bases, with 13 bases between them. Per germline, CDR1 MNHEY and CDR2 SMNVEV (reference sequence).

The chain has TRBV5-8 and TRBJ1-6; D unclear. V lost 1 base and J 7 bases, leaving 15 bases between the germline ends. The CDR3 totals 16 residues. Germline V lookup: CDR1 SGHTS, CDR2 YDEGEE. CDR3 loop: CASSLMRTSLNSPLHF. CDR3 coding DNA: TGTGCCAGCAGCTTGATGCGCACTAGCCTAAATTCACCCCTCCACTTT.

The table lists this clone with a count of one. The chain employs TRBV7-3 and TRBJ1-6, with D possibly TRBD1 on 5 matching bases. V shed 6 bases and J shed 6 bases, with 15 bases lying between them. CDR1 is SGHTA, CDR2 FQGTGA, per germline. The length of the CDR3 is 15 residues. CDR3 residues: CASSQKTATNSPLHF. The CDR3 nucleotides are TGTGCCAGCAGTCAAAAGACAGCGACTAATTCACCCCTCCACTTT.

This clone was counted once. The rearrangement links TRBV11-2 to TRBJ2-7; tentative D call: TRBD2 (5 bases). From germline, CDR1 is SGHAT and CDR2 FQNNGV. The CDR3 is made up of 12 amino acids. V was pared by 5 bases and J by 5 bases, with 10 bases between. The CDR3 loop reads CASSTGKNEQYF. CDR3 sequence (DNA): TGTGCCAGCAGCACCGGGAAGAACGAGCAGTACTTC.

The rearrangement joins TRBV5-1 to TRBJ1-3; 7 bases align to TRBD1. There are 14 residues in the CDR3. V dropped 3 bases and J dropped 3; count of bases not matched to a gene: 3. The germline V gene encodes CDR1 SGHRS and CDR2 YFSETQ. The CDR3 reads CASSYGQDGNTIYF. For the CDR3, the DNA is TGCGCCAGCAGCTATGGACAGGATGGAAACACCATATATTTT.